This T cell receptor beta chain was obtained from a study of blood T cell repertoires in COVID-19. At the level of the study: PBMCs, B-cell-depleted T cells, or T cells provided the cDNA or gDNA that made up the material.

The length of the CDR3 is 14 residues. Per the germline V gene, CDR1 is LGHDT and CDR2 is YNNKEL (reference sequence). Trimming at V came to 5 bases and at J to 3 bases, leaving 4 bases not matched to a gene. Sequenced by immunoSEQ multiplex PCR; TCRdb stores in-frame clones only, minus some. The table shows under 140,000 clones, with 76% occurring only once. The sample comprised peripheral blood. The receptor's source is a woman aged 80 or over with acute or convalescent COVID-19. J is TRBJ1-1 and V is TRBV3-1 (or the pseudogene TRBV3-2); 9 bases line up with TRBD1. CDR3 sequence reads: CASSSWDRDTEAFF. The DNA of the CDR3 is TGTGCCAGCAGCAGTTGGGACAGGGACACTGAAGCTTTCTTT.